The present T cell receptor (beta chain) was sequenced within a study of T cells after yellow fever vaccination. Study-level findings and limits: Overall, a small share of clonotypes was seen in both CD4 and CD8 compartments.

Each CDR3 protein is one row after TCRdb ran MiXCR on the 5' RACE reads. Altogether hundreds of thousands of distinct CDR3 sequences are present, 9% to 15% being singletons, with the ten largest covering under 15%. Germline V gene data show CDR1 as SGHNT and CDR2 as YYREEE (reference sequence). Trimming took 3 bases from V and 3 from J, leaving 19 bases between them. This CDR3 contains 17 residues. This clonotype was detected a few times. No antigen is known for it. This sequence joins TRBV5-4 and TRBJ2-1; D is perhaps TRBD1 or TRBD2 (5 bases each). This specimen consisted of PBMCs, obtained on the day of the yellow fever booster vaccination. This clonotype was obtained from a man in his thirties or forties who received the YFV17D yellow fever vaccine. CDR3 nucleotide sequence: TGTGCCAGCAGCTCTAAACTAACTAGGGGAATCTACAATGAGCAGTTCTTC. Protein product: CASSSKLTRGIYNEQFF.